The rows below give T cell receptor beta chains drawn from one sample of a study of human T cells and chemical hapten exposure. TCRdb reprocessed the RACE reads via MiXCR and lists one record per CDR3 protein. The sample lists 65,000 to 80,000 distinct CDR3 sequences; approximately 8% were seen once. Sequenced: whole blood. These TCRs come from a male donor in good health. Some clones in this sample may be carry-over from other donors' samples. Each CDR3 is given with its conserved first and last residue. A D gene is named only where the DNA matches it firmly. Rows give clone size only sometimes, using once, few, many, or a class for an expanded clone.

length: 17; J: TRBJ2-3; D: TRBD2; V: TRBV28; size: many; DNA: TGTGCCAGCAGTTTACCTCTAGCGGAGGACCGCACAGATACGCAGTATTTT; CDR3: CASSLPLAEDRTDTQYF
length: 14; J: TRBJ1-1; D: .; V: TRBV20-1; size: .; DNA: TGCAGTGCTAGAGGGGACAATATGAACACTGAAGCTTTCTTT; CDR3: CSARGDNMNTEAFF
length: 15; J: TRBJ2-6; D: .; V: TRBV20-1; size: .; DNA: TGCAGTGCTCCCCCGGGGGCGGAGGGGGCCAACGTCCTGACTTTC; CDR3: CSAPPGAEGANVLTF
length: 15; J: TRBJ2-5; D: .; V: TRBV14; size: .; DNA: TGTGCCAGCAGCCAAGCAACGTGCCCCCAAGAGACCCAGTACTTC; CDR3: CASSQATCPQETQYF
length: 17; J: TRBJ1-2; D: TRBD1; V: TRBV18; size: .; DNA: TGTGCCAGCTCACCGGACAGGGGGCTGGGCTACGAATGGGGCTACACCTTC; CDR3: CASSPDRGLGYEWGYTF
length: 12; J: TRBJ1-1; D: TRBD1; V: TRBV4-1; size: .; DNA: TGCGCCAGCAGCCGTGGACAGGGTGAAGCTTTCTTT; CDR3: CASSRGQGEAFF
length: 16; J: TRBJ2-3; D: .; V: TRBV12-3/TRBV12-4; size: few; DNA: TGTGCCAGCAGTTCAGGCAGCGTCTCTAGCACAGATACGCAGTATTTT; CDR3: CASSSGSVSSTDTQYF
length: 13; J: TRBJ2-3; D: .; V: TRBV15; size: few; DNA: TGTGCCACCAGCCCTGGGGCTCTAGATACGCAGTATTTT; CDR3: CATSPGALDTQYF
length: 12; J: TRBJ2-7; D: .; V: TRBV29-1; size: few; DNA: TGCAGCGTTGTCGGGACAACCTACGAGCAGTACTTC; CDR3: CSVVGTTYEQYF
length: 15; J: TRBJ2-3; D: TRBD2; V: TRBV6-4; size: few; DNA: TGTGCCAGCAGCCCTAGCGGGGGGGCCGCAGATACGCAGTATTTT; CDR3: CASSPSGGAADTQYF
length: 12; J: TRBJ2-1; D: .; V: TRBV7-9; size: few; DNA: TGTGCCACAGGAACAGCCTACAATGAGCAGTTCTTC; CDR3: CATGTAYNEQFF
length: 15; J: TRBJ2-3; D: TRBD2; V: TRBV29-1; size: few; DNA: TGCAGCGTTGATCCTAGCGGGGGGGCCCGGGATACGCAGTATTTT; CDR3: CSVDPSGGARDTQYF
length: 14; J: TRBJ2-1; D: TRBD2; V: TRBV29-1; size: .; DNA: TGCAGCGGTGAGCGGGATTCCTCCTACAATGAGCAGTTCTTC; CDR3: CSGERDSSYNEQFF
length: 14; J: TRBJ1-4; D: .; V: TRBV25-1; size: .; DNA: TGTGCCAGCAGTGTTTGGGGGGAGACTGAAAAACTGTTTTTT; CDR3: CASSVWGETEKLFF
length: 16; J: TRBJ1-2; D: .; V: TRBV4-3; size: .; DNA: TGCGCCAGCAGCCAAGCATACGGCCATTCTAGTTATGGCTACACCTTC; CDR3: CASSQAYGHSSYGYTF
length: 16; J: TRBJ2-1; D: TRBD2; V: TRBV10-3; size: few; DNA: TGTGCCATCAGCCCCCTGACTAGCGGGGAGGGCGATGAGCAGTTCTTC; CDR3: CAISPLTSGEGDEQFF
length: 15; J: TRBJ2-3; D: .; V: TRBV7-8; size: few; DNA: TGTGCCAGCACCAAGGCGGAAACACGCACAGATACGCAGTATTTT; CDR3: CASTKAETRTDTQYF
length: 15; J: TRBJ2-1; D: TRBD1; V: TRBV3-1; size: .; DNA: TGTGCCAGCAGCCAAGAGACAGGGCCCTACAATGAGCAGTTCTTC; CDR3: CASSQETGPYNEQFF
length: 14; J: TRBJ1-2; D: TRBD1; V: TRBV7-9; size: few; DNA: TGTGCCAGCAGGCCGACAGGGGATAACTATGGCTACACCTTC; CDR3: CASRPTGDNYGYTF
length: 14; J: TRBJ2-5; D: .; V: TRBV6-6; size: once; DNA: TGCGCCAGCCGGGACCCGATAAACCAAGAGACCCAGTACTTC; CDR3: CASRDPINQETQYF
length: 12; J: TRBJ1-1; D: .; V: TRBV2; size: .; DNA: TGTGCCAGCAGTGAAGCGGGTACTGAAGCTTTCTTT; CDR3: CASSEAGTEAFF
length: 13; J: TRBJ1-2; D: TRBD1; V: TRBV27; size: few; DNA: TGTGCCAGCAGTCCGACAGGGTTCTATGGCTACACCTTC; CDR3: CASSPTGFYGYTF
length: 16; J: TRBJ1-4; D: .; V: TRBV12-3/TRBV12-4; size: few; DNA: TGTGCCAGCAGTCACCGGGACTTTTCTGGAAGGGAAAAACTGTTTTTT; CDR3: CASSHRDFSGREKLFF
length: 13; J: TRBJ2-1; D: TRBD2; V: TRBV2; size: many; DNA: TGTGCCAGCGTCCAGCGGGAGACCAATGAGCAGTTCTTC; CDR3: CASVQRETNEQFF
length: 12; J: TRBJ2-7; D: TRBD2; V: TRBV2; size: few; DNA: TGTGCCAGCAGTGGGACTAGCGGGAGTCGAAACTTC; CDR3: CASSGTSGSRNF
length: 13; J: TRBJ2-2; D: .; V: TRBV6-5; size: few; DNA: TGTGCCAGCAGTTACTTTGGAACCGGGGAGCTGTTTTTT; CDR3: CASSYFGTGELFF
length: 13; J: TRBJ1-6; D: .; V: TRBV12-3/TRBV12-4; size: .; DNA: TGTGCCAGCAGTCAAGGGCGTAATTCACCCCTCCACTTT; CDR3: CASSQGRNSPLHF
length: 16; J: TRBJ1-5; D: TRBD1; V: TRBV4-1; size: .; DNA: TGCGCCAGCAGCCTGAAGTGGGACAGGGGAAATCAGCCCCAGCATTTT; CDR3: CASSLKWDRGNQPQHF
length: 13; J: TRBJ2-3; D: .; V: TRBV3-1; size: .; DNA: TGTGCCAGCAGTCCGACCGGGTCGGATACGCAGTATTTT; CDR3: CASSPTGSDTQYF
length: 15; J: TRBJ1-5; D: TRBD1; V: TRBV6-6; size: .; DNA: TGTGCCAGCACCTACGGGACAGGGGAAGGACAGCCCCAGCATTTT; CDR3: CASTYGTGEGQPQHF
length: 14; J: TRBJ2-1; D: .; V: TRBV7-9; size: .; DNA: TGTGCCAGCAGCTTAGGGACACCTTACAATGAGCAGTTCTTC; CDR3: CASSLGTPYNEQFF
length: 18; J: TRBJ2-3; D: .; V: TRBV5-1; size: many; DNA: TGCGCCAGCAGCTTCACTAGCAGCTTCCCCCCAATCACAGATACGCAGTATTTT; CDR3: CASSFTSSFPPITDTQYF
length: 15; J: TRBJ2-3; D: TRBD1; V: TRBV11-2; size: .; DNA: TGTGCCAGCAGCGCAGGACAGGTGGGAGCAGATACGCAGTATTTT; CDR3: CASSAGQVGADTQYF
length: 13; J: TRBJ1-2; D: TRBD1; V: TRBV18; size: many; DNA: TGTGCCAGCTCACCGGGACAGGGGAATGGCTACACCTTC; CDR3: CASSPGQGNGYTF
length: 20; J: TRBJ2-2; D: TRBD2; V: TRBV3-1; size: .; DNA: TGTGCCAGCAGCCAAGAACCCCTGATTGAGCGGGAGGGTTACACCGGGGAGCTGTTTTTT; CDR3: CASSQEPLIEREGYTGELFF
length: 17; J: TRBJ2-3; D: TRBD1; V: TRBV5-1; size: .; DNA: TGCGCCAGCAGCTTGGACCCGACAGGGTTACTCTCAGATACGCAGTATTTT; CDR3: CASSLDPTGLLSDTQYF
length: 13; J: TRBJ2-2; D: .; V: TRBV7-2; size: few; DNA: TGTGCCAGCAGCTTAGCAAGCTCCCGGGAGCTGTTTTTT; CDR3: CASSLASSRELFF
length: 17; J: TRBJ2-3; D: .; V: TRBV13; size: few; DNA: TGTGCCAGCAGCCAAGAACAGGATAGCTGGAGCACAGATACGCAGTATTTT; CDR3: CASSQEQDSWSTDTQYF
length: 14; J: TRBJ2-7; D: TRBD1; V: TRBV29-1; size: few; DNA: TGCAGCGTTGGAGTCCAGGGGGAGAGCTACGAGCAGTACTTC; CDR3: CSVGVQGESYEQYF
length: 12; J: TRBJ1-1; D: .; V: TRBV5-5; size: few; DNA: TGTGCCAGCAGTAGGCAGGGGACTGAAGCTTTCTTT; CDR3: CASSRQGTEAFF
length: 14; J: TRBJ1-3; D: .; V: TRBV20-1; size: many; DNA: TGCAGTGCTAGAGATTCAGGGTTTGGAAACACCATATATTTT; CDR3: CSARDSGFGNTIYF
length: 14; J: TRBJ2-2; D: .; V: TRBV4-1; size: .; DNA: TGCGCCAGCAGCCAAGCACGGTGGTCCGGGGAGCTGTTTTTT; CDR3: CASSQARWSGELFF
length: 17; J: TRBJ1-5; D: TRBD1; V: TRBV19; size: .; DNA: TGTGCCAGTAGTATTCGGGACAGGGTGGATAGCAATCAGCCCCAGCATTTT; CDR3: CASSIRDRVDSNQPQHF
length: 18; J: TRBJ1-6; D: TRBD1; V: TRBV4-1; size: .; DNA: TGCGCCAGCAGCCAAGCAGATCCGGCGACAGGGTACGGTTCACCCCTCCACTTT; CDR3: CASSQADPATGYGSPLHF
length: 13; J: TRBJ2-3; D: TRBD2; V: TRBV7-9; size: many; DNA: TGTGCCAGCAGTGGCGGGAGTGCAGATACGCAGTATTTT; CDR3: CASSGGSADTQYF
length: 14; J: TRBJ1-2; D: .; V: TRBV3-1; size: few; DNA: TGTGCCAGCAGCCAAGATGACAGAGTCTATGGCTACACCTTC; CDR3: CASSQDDRVYGYTF
length: 14; J: TRBJ2-7; D: .; V: TRBV12-3/TRBV12-4; size: many; DNA: TGTGCCAGCAGTTTAGTCGGGAGCACCTACGAGCAGTACTTC; CDR3: CASSLVGSTYEQYF
length: 11; J: TRBJ1-2; D: .; V: TRBV18; size: .; DNA: TGTGCCACCGAAGGATACTATGGCTACACCTTC; CDR3: CATEGYYGYTF